The rows below give T cell receptor beta chains drawn from one sample of a study of PD-1 blockade in classical Hodgkin lymphoma. The method was immunoSEQ multiplex PCR; TCRdb's version includes in-frame clones alone and lacks a portion of them. The sample has around 50,000 clones; around 74% are singletons. This sample comprised peripheral blood mononuclear cells (PBMCs), obtained before the fourth cycle of nivolumab. These receptors were obtained from a human donor with classical Hodgkin lymphoma. Both conserved end residues are part of each CDR3.

J | V | CDR3
TRBJ1-1 | TRBV28 | CASRPHMNTEAFF
TRBJ1-4 | TRBV9 | CASSPQGQPNEKLFF
TRBJ1-4 | TRBV7-9 | CASSPVIGGREKLFF
TRBJ1-4 | TRBV7-8 | CASSSDPEKLFF
TRBJ2-7 | TRBV7-8 | CASSLPTSFAQQYF
TRBJ2-5 | TRBV12-5 | CASGQGQLGETQYF
TRBJ2-7 | TRBV28 | CASSFLLLGGEQYF
TRBJ2-5 | TRBV7-2 | CASSFPPGTSGLQETQYF
TRBJ1-1 | TRBV18 | CASSPLLLSGDTEAFF
TRBJ2-7 | TRBV11-2 | CASSLVTGVQYEQYF
TRBJ2-1 | TRBV6-1 | CASSARRTSPISYNEQFF
TRBJ2-7 | TRBV29-1 | CSASQESSYEQYF
TRBJ2-5 | TRBV4-1 | CASSQALAGGTETQYF
TRBJ1-2 | TRBV7-9 | CASSSVTGLVGYTF